This TCR beta chain is drawn from a study of blood T cell repertoires in COVID-19. Profiled with immunoSEQ multiplex PCR; TCRdb holds only in-frame clones, not every one. The table has 450,000 or so clones, roughly 90% seen once. The CDR3 loop spans 15 amino acids. Germline assignment: CDR1 SNHLY and CDR2 FYNNEI. V gave up 6 bases and J gave up 0 bases; unmatched junction bases: 6. Seattle cases were enrolled at active infection and followed longitudinally. The sequence came from a man younger than 35 with COVID-19, enrolled during active disease. The rearrangement joins TRBV2 to TRBJ2-3, with 7 bases matching TRBD2. The sequencing input was peripheral blood. The CDR3 loop is CASSRTRLSTDTQYF. The DNA of the CDR3 is TGTGCCAGCAGCCGGACTAGACTGAGCACAGATACGCAGTATTTT.